The present T cell receptor (beta chain) was sequenced within a study of blood T cell repertoires in COVID-19. Study as a whole: The origin of the acute and convalescent COVID-19 samples was the United States, Italy and Spain. T cells, B-cell-depleted T cells, or PBMCs supplied cDNA or gDNA.

The germline CDR1 and CDR2 sequences are SGDLS and YYNGEE. CDR3 length: 15 amino acids. V shed 3 bases, J shed 0 bases, and the junction held 1 base outside the gene matches. This clone was detected once. In the original workflow: Estimation of nucleated cell counts relied on the amplification of reference gene primers. Assay: immunoSEQ multiplex PCR; the TCRdb copy retains only in-frame clones and omits some. Clonal size and the V and J genes are those of that table, whereas D and trimming came from the DNA. The sample consists of 250,000 or so clones, roughly 87% of them appearing once. The specimen was peripheral blood. This clonotype originated in a woman aged 40 to 55 who had recovered from COVID-19. V gene TRBV9 combines with J gene TRBJ2-2, with 8 bases that match TRBD2. The CDR3 reads CASSGGGPNTGELFF. Written as DNA, the CDR3 is TGTGCCAGCAGCGGCGGGGGGCCGAACACCGGGGAGCTGTTTTTT.